The present T cell receptor (beta chain) was sequenced within a study of cytomegalovirus exposure and HLA in healthy donors. Study findings and constraints: Most TCR sequences were seen very rarely across donors, but some public TCRs occurred in many.

Notes on this clone: Its antigen remains unidentified.

Here immunoSEQ multiplex PCR was the method, and the copy in TCRdb shows in-frame clones only, minus some. The repertoire holds 200,000 or so clones, with around 78% as singletons. Germline V gene data show CDR1 as SGHAT and CDR2 as FQNNGV. The V and J ends lost 5 bases and 0 bases respectively, with 10 bases between them. The CDR3 runs 14 residues. The sample was PBMCs. This sequence originates from a woman between 18 and 30 years old in good health and CMV-seronegative. V gene TRBV11-2 combines with J gene TRBJ1-1; D is perhaps TRBD1 (5 bases). The CDR3 sequence: CASSPGTVNTEAFF. CDR3 nucleotides: TGTGCCAGCAGCCCCGGGACGGTGAACACTGAAGCTTTCTTT.